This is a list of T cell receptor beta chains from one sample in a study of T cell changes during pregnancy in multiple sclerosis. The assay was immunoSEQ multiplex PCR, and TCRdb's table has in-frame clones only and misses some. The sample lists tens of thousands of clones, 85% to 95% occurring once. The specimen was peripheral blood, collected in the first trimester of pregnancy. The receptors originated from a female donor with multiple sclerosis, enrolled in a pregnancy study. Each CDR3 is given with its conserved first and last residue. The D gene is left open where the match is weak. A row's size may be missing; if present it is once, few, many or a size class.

cdr3_nt: TGTGCCAGCAGTTTAACCCCCCTGGGAGTAGATGGCTACACCTTC; cdr3_aa: CASSLTPLGVDGYTF; clone_size: NA; d_call: NA; v_call: TRBV27; j_call: TRBJ1-2
cdr3_nt: TGTGCCAGCAGCTTACAGGGGCTTAACTATGGCTACACCTTC; cdr3_aa: CASSLQGLNYGYTF; clone_size: NA; d_call: TRBD1; v_call: TRBV5-8; j_call: TRBJ1-2
cdr3_nt: TGTGCCAGCAGCGTAGGACTGTTACCGTACAATGAGCAGTTCTTC; cdr3_aa: CASSVGLLPYNEQFF; clone_size: NA; d_call: NA; v_call: TRBV9; j_call: TRBJ2-1
cdr3_nt: TGTGCCAGCAGCGAAAGCGGGAGGCCCGGGCAGTACTTC; cdr3_aa: CASSESGRPGQYF; clone_size: many; d_call: TRBD2; v_call: TRBV7-9; j_call: TRBJ2-7
cdr3_nt: TGTGCCAGCAGTTTTAAAAGGAGGACTGAAGCTTTCTTT; cdr3_aa: CASSFKRRTEAFF; clone_size: NA; d_call: NA; v_call: TRBV28; j_call: TRBJ1-1
cdr3_nt: TGTGCTACCTCCTCTGGAATAGCCTACACTGAAGCTTTCTTT; cdr3_aa: CATSSGIAYTEAFF; clone_size: NA; d_call: NA; v_call: TRBV12-5; j_call: TRBJ1-1
cdr3_nt: TGTGCCAGCAGCGTTATGGCGGGGCCCCAGTACTTC; cdr3_aa: CASSVMAGPQYF; clone_size: NA; d_call: NA; v_call: TRBV11-2; j_call: TRBJ2-5
cdr3_nt: TGTGCCAGCAGTGGACAGGGCGGGTCGGGCAATCAGCCCCAGCATTTT; cdr3_aa: CASSGQGGSGNQPQHF; clone_size: NA; d_call: TRBD1; v_call: TRBV2; j_call: TRBJ1-5
cdr3_nt: TGTGCCATCAGTGAGACACACAGGGAAGGAGGCTACACCTTC; cdr3_aa: CAISETHREGGYTF; clone_size: NA; d_call: NA; v_call: TRBV10-3; j_call: TRBJ1-2
cdr3_nt: TGTGCCAGCAGCCGTGACAGAATGAACACTGAAGCTTTCTTT; cdr3_aa: CASSRDRMNTEAFF; clone_size: NA; d_call: NA; v_call: TRBV11-1; j_call: TRBJ1-1
cdr3_nt: TGTGCCAGCAGTGTCTTGGGACAGGGGAACTTC; cdr3_aa: CASSVLGQGNF; clone_size: NA; d_call: TRBD1; v_call: TRBV2; j_call: TRBJ2-5
cdr3_nt: TGTGCCAGCAGCGAGACTAGCTCCCCAGATACGCAGTATTTT; cdr3_aa: CASSETSSPDTQYF; clone_size: NA; d_call: TRBD2; v_call: TRBV7-2; j_call: TRBJ2-3
cdr3_nt: TGCGCCAGCAGCCAAGATTCCGCCTACTCCTACGAGCAGTACTTC; cdr3_aa: CASSQDSAYSYEQYF; clone_size: NA; d_call: NA; v_call: TRBV4-3; j_call: TRBJ2-7
cdr3_nt: TGCGCCAGCAGCTTTAAAGGGGAACCCCCCTACGAGCAGTACTTC; cdr3_aa: CASSFKGEPPYEQYF; clone_size: NA; d_call: NA; v_call: TRBV5-1; j_call: TRBJ2-7
cdr3_nt: TGCGCCAGCAGCTTGGCCCCGGCTCCGGACAGGGGCGGCGAGCAGTACTTC; cdr3_aa: CASSLAPAPDRGGEQYF; clone_size: few; d_call: TRBD1; v_call: TRBV5-1; j_call: TRBJ2-7
cdr3_nt: TGCGCCAGCAGCCTATATGGGGGGGGGAAAGAGACCCAGTACTTC; cdr3_aa: CASSLYGGGKETQYF; clone_size: NA; d_call: TRBD2; v_call: TRBV4-1; j_call: TRBJ2-5
cdr3_nt: TGTGCCAGCAGCCATTCGAGGTCTTATGGCTACACCTTC; cdr3_aa: CASSHSRSYGYTF; clone_size: few; d_call: NA; v_call: TRBV6-6; j_call: TRBJ1-2
cdr3_nt: TGTGCCAGCAGCCGACCCGGGACAGGGATTGGAAACACCATATATTTT; cdr3_aa: CASSRPGTGIGNTIYF; clone_size: once; d_call: TRBD1; v_call: TRBV7-9; j_call: TRBJ1-3
cdr3_nt: TGTGCCAGCAGAATTTCCTTCGGCGGGATCACTGAAGCTTTCTTT; cdr3_aa: CASRISFGGITEAFF; clone_size: NA; d_call: NA; v_call: TRBV27; j_call: TRBJ1-1
cdr3_nt: TGTGCCACTAAAAACACTGAAGCTTTCTTT; cdr3_aa: CATKNTEAFF; clone_size: NA; d_call: NA; v_call: TRBV6-6; j_call: TRBJ1-1
cdr3_nt: TGTGCCAGCAGTTTCGTAGCGGGAGAAAGGAGGTCGAGTTACGAGCAGTACTTC; cdr3_aa: CASSFVAGERRSSYEQYF; clone_size: NA; d_call: TRBD2; v_call: TRBV27; j_call: TRBJ2-7
cdr3_nt: TGTGCCAGCAGCCCGTCTCCCCGTACTAGCGGACTAAGCTCTGGGGCCAACGTCCTGACTTTC; cdr3_aa: CASSPSPRTSGLSSGANVLTF; clone_size: NA; d_call: TRBD2; v_call: TRBV9; j_call: TRBJ2-6
cdr3_nt: TGTGCCAGCAGCTCGGGGGAGCGGGAGCAGTTCTTC; cdr3_aa: CASSSGEREQFF; clone_size: NA; d_call: NA; v_call: TRBV5-4; j_call: TRBJ2-1